Following are 17 T cell receptor beta chains from one sample sequenced in a study of T cell repertoires in cytomegalovirus infection. TCRdb reprocessed the reads with MiXCR, giving one entry per CDR3 protein. Found here are roughly 200,000 distinct CDR3 sequences, approximately 17% of them singletons; the top ten hold 25%. The source material was CD8+ T cells from PBMCs. The receptors originated from a human donor in good health (CMV status not recorded). Some clones in this sample may be carry-over from other donors' samples.

This clonotype has a handful of counts. The chain couples TRBV6-6 to TRBJ2-7, with 10 bases matching TRBD1. The germline V gene has CDR1 MNHNY and CDR2 SVGAGI (reference sequence). The V and J ends lost 6 bases and 5 bases, in that order; junction bases with no gene match: 10. The CDR3 has 15 amino acids. The CDR3 spells CASRPTGGENHEQYF. CDR3 nucleotide sequence: TGTGCCAGCAGGCCGACAGGGGGCGAGAACCACGAGCAGTACTTC.

This clonotype was counted between two and nine times. This sequence joins TRBV6-2 or TRBV6-3 and TRBJ1-1; no firm D call. The CDR3 is 14 amino acids. Trimming left V 10 bases short and J 0 bases short, with 15 bases between. Germline V gene sequence: CDR1 MNHEY, CDR2 SVGEGT. CDR3 in DNA: TGTGCCATCAGAGGGCCTGGTTTGAACACTGAAGCTTTCTTT. This gives the protein CAIRGPGLNTEAFF.

J is TRBJ1-1 and V is TRBV6-2 or TRBV6-3; D ambiguous. CDR3 length equals 13 residues. Trimming stripped 4 bases from V and 4 bases from J, with 10 bases between. The germline V gene encodes CDR1 MNHEY and CDR2 SVGEGT. CDR3 region: CASSSVNPTEAFF. The CDR3 nucleotides read TGTGCCAGCAGTTCCGTTAATCCCACTGAAGCTTTCTTT.

This clonotype turned up a few times. The J gene is TRBJ1-2, the V gene TRBV4-3; 7 positions match TRBD1. Losses at the gene ends were 0 bases for V and 2 bases for J; bases not matched to a gene: 6. CDR3 length equals 16 residues. Germline loops: CDR1 LGHNA, CDR2 YSLEER. CDR3 in amino acids: CASSQDRQGLNYGYTF. The DNA for the CDR3 is TGCGCCAGCAGCCAAGATCGACAGGGCCTCAACTATGGCTACACCTTC.

This chain uses TRBV7-6 with TRBJ1-4, with D hard to call. The CDR3 consists of 12 residues. CDR1 SGHVS and CDR2 FNYEAQ come from the germline V gene. Trimming left V 5 bases short and J 14 bases short, with 15 bases between. DNA for the CDR3: TGTGCCAGCAGCAACCGACGGAAAGGTCTGTTTTTT. Translating gives CASSNRRKGLFF.

This clonotype came up a few times. The chain couples TRBV9 to TRBJ1-2, with D unresolved. The CDR3 contains 16 residues. CDR1 is SGDLS and CDR2 is YYNGEE in the germline V gene. Deletions cut 0 bases from V and 2 bases from J, with 14 bases between. The CDR3 loop is CASSVANSEGNYGYTF. In nucleotides, the CDR3 is TGTGCCAGCAGCGTAGCTAATTCTGAGGGAAACTATGGCTACACCTTC. Variable domain in full (rest from reference TRBV9 and TRBJ1-2): DSGVTQTPKHLITATGQRVTLRCSPRSGDLSVYWYQQSLDQGLQFLIQYYNGEERAKGNILERFSAQQFPDLHSELNLSSLELGDSALYFCASSVANSEGNYGYTFGSGTRLTVV.

The DNA of the CDR3 is TGCAGCGTTGATTGGGGACAGAGGGCCGGCTACACCTTC. The encoded protein is CSVDWGQRAGYTF. This chain connects TRBV29-1 to TRBJ1-2, with TRBD1 identical over 7 bases. The germline CDR1 and CDR2 sequences are SQVTM and ANQGSEA. The V gene end was trimmed by 3 bases and the J gene end by 8 bases; junction bases not matched to a gene: 9. The CDR3 sequence is 13 residues long.

CDR3 sequence: CAISERGAEGEQYF. In DNA form, the CDR3 reads TGTGCCATCAGTGAGCGGGGTGCGGAGGGGGAGCAGTACTTC. The V gene is TRBV10-3, the J gene TRBJ2-7; tentative D call: TRBD2 (6 bases). The CDR3 sequence is 14 residues long. Germline V gene data show CDR1 as ENHRY and CDR2 as SYGVKD. V lost 2 bases, J lost 7 bases, and 15 bases lay in between.

The V and J genes are TRBV24-1 and TRBJ2-1; D not certain. CDR1 and CDR2 (germline): KGHDR, SFDVKD. This CDR3 region has 15 residues. Trimming removed 1 base from V and 3 bases from J, with 9 bases in between. CDR3 protein: CATSDLVSSYNEQFF. In nucleotides, the CDR3 is TGTGCCACCAGTGATTTAGTAAGCAGCTACAATGAGCAGTTCTTC.

The chain has TRBV5-1 and TRBJ2-7, with D maybe TRBD1 (5 bases). Deletions cut 2 bases from V and 5 bases from J, with 11 bases between. There are 13 residues in the CDR3. The V gene's germline CDR1 is SGHRS and CDR2 YFSETQ. The chain's CDR3 is CASSFLGPNEQYF. CDR3 coding DNA: TGCGCCAGCAGCTTTCTGGGGCCGAACGAGCAGTACTTC.

This clonotype was counted only a few times. The chain recombines TRBV2 with TRBJ2-3, with TRBD2 identical over 8 bases. The CDR3 has 16 amino acids. Germline trimming cut 2 bases from V and 5 bases from J; bases unmatched to any gene: 9. Germline V lookup: CDR1 SNHLY, CDR2 FYNNEI. CDR3 nucleotides: TGTGCCAGCAGTGAAATGGCGGGGGGTTCAAGAGATACGCAGTATTTT. Translated: CASSEMAGGSRDTQYF.

This clonotype was seen a handful of times. The rearrangement joins TRBV20-1 to TRBJ2-1, with 9 nucleotides matching TRBD2. J was trimmed by 4 bases and V by 5 bases; bases with no gene match: 9. The CDR3 consists of 15 residues. Germline CDR1 DFQATT, CDR2 SNEGSKA (reference sequence). The CDR3 is CSAAAGGTQYNEQFF. CDR3 coding DNA: TGCAGTGCTGCCGCGGGGGGGACACAATACAATGAGCAGTTCTTC.

This clonotype was detected only a few times. This chain joins TRBV7-9 and TRBJ2-3; possible D gene TRBD1, 5 bases. CDR1 and CDR2 (germline): SEHNR, FQNEAQ (reference sequence). Between the trimmed V and J ends, which lost 5 bases and 7 bases, there was a span of 16 bases. This CDR3 has 14 amino acids. CDR3 sequence (DNA): TGTGCCAGCAGCGAGACATCGGCAGGGCATACGCAGTATTTT. Encoded protein: CASSETSAGHTQYF.

This clonotype occurred once. CDR3 amino acids: CAITGRGLAAQETQYF. As DNA, the CDR3 is TGTGCCATCACAGGCCGTGGATTGGCAGCCCAAGAGACCCAGTACTTC. The chain couples TRBV10-3 to TRBJ2-5; D remains ambiguous. The ends were cut back, 7 bases at V and 1 base at J, with 19 bases in the middle. Germline CDR1 reads ENHRY; CDR2 reads SYGVKD. The CDR3 has 16 amino acids.

This clonotype has just a few counts. V is TRBV19 and J is TRBJ1-1; D gene uncertain. From germline, CDR1 is LNHDA and CDR2 SQIVND (reference sequence). The V end lost 7 bases, the J end lost 4 bases, and 13 bases lay between the germline ends. The CDR3 loop spans 13 amino acids. The CDR3 region has the DNA TGTGCCAGTAAGGACCCTCGGGCCACTGAAGCTTTCTTT. Its protein is CASKDPRATEAFF.

This clonotype was observed a few times. This chain links TRBV7-2 with TRBJ2-7; D call uncertain. The ends were cut back, 1 base at V and 5 bases at J, with 15 bases in the middle. In germline, CDR1 is SGHTA, CDR2 FQGNSA. The CDR3 extends over 15 amino acids. For the CDR3, the DNA is TGTGCCAGCAGCTTAGGGGTCATGGGTCTCAACGAGCAGTACTTC. It codes for CASSLGVMGLNEQYF.

Written as DNA, the CDR3 is TGTGCCAGTTCGTTGGATGGACAGGGATTGTACGAGCAGTACTTC. Translated, it gives CASSLDGQGLYEQYF. V gene TRBV12-3 or TRBV12-4 combines with J gene TRBJ2-7, with 8 bases that match TRBD1. V was pared by 9 bases and J by 4 bases, with 14 bases of the junction left unmatched. This CDR3 has 15 amino acids.